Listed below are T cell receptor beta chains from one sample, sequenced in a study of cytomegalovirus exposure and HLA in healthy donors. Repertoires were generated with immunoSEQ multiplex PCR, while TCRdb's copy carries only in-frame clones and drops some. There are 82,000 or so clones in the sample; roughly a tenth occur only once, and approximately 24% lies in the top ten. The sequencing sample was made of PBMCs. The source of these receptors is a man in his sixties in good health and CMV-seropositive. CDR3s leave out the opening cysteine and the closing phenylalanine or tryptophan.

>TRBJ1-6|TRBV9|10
ASSSPNSPLH
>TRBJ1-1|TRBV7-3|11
ASSHGGFPEAF
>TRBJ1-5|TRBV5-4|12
ASSSGQGNQPQH
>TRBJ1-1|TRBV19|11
ASSIQGDTEAF
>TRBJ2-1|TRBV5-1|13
ASSLVGQSYNEQF
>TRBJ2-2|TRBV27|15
ASSLFRASEMSGELF
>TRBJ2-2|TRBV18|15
ASSPFPGEADTGELF
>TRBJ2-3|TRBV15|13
ATSTDRGGTDTQY
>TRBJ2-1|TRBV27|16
ASSRTSGGGPRTNEQF
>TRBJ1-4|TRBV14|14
ASSLSEVFYHGKLF
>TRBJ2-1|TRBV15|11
ATSDDSYNEQF
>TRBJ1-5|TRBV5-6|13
ASSSRDSSNQPQH
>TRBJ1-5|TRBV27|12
ASSPQGGNQPQH
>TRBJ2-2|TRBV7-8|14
ASSSGTSGYTGELF
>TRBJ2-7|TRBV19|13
ASSSLADHTYEQY
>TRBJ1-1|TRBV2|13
ASSGDGLIGTEAF
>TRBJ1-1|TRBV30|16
AWILAGDYEYMNTEAF
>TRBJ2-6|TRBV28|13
ASSPAGVGANVLT
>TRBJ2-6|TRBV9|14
ASSVAGGSGANVLT
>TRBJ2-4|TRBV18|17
ASSPPNSGGSLAKNIQY
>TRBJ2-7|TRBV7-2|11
ASKRTGGNEQY
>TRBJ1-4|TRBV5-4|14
ASSLDRGLTNEKLF
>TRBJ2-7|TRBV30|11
AWRSSGLYEQY
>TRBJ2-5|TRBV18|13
ASSARTSGQETQY
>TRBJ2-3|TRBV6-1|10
ASMTRGDTQY
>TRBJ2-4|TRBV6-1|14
ASSETSGGRKNIQY
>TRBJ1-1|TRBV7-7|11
ASSLSVNTEAF
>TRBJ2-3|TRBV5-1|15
ASSSPPGGDGTDTQY
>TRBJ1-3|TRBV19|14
ASSLTTGSSGNTIY
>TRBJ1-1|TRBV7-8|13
ASSLRRGGNTEAF